Below, 11 T cell receptor beta chains from the same sample are listed, as sequenced in a study of T cell changes during pregnancy in multiple sclerosis. Using immunoSEQ multiplex PCR, the repertoire was profiled, and TCRdb retains in-frame clones only, with some absent. The sample includes around 100,000 clones, 92% of them seen just once. The sample in question was peripheral blood, obtained in the third trimester of pregnancy. The source is a female donor with multiple sclerosis, enrolled in a pregnancy study.

The CDR3 DNA sequence: TGTGCCAGCTCACCGCTTCCGAGACAATCTAGCGGGCTCTACTTC. Its protein is CASSPLPRQSSGLYF. The chain has TRBV18 and TRBJ2-5; 8 positions match TRBD2. J gave up 14 bases and V 3 bases, and 17 bases lay outside the gene matches. This CDR3 region has 15 residues. The germline CDR1 and CDR2 sequences are KGHSH and LQKENI. The full variable domain, completed using reference TRBV18 and TRBJ2-5, is NAGVMQNPRHLVRRRGQEARLRCSPMKGHSHVYWYRQLPEEGLKFMVYLQKENIIDESGMPKERFSAEFPKEGPSILRIQQVVRGDSAAYFCASSPLPRQSSGLYFGPGTRLLVL.

The chain joins TRBV5-4 to TRBJ2-3, with D perhaps TRBD2 (6 bases). Germline V lookup: CDR1 SGHNT, CDR2 YYREEE (reference sequence). Trimming pared 3 bases from V and 3 bases from J, leaving 20 bases between. The CDR3 extends over 17 amino acids. CDR3 sequence: CASSSPQEGIRTDTQYF. CDR3 coding DNA: TGTGCCAGCAGCTCTCCCCAGGAGGGTATAAGGACAGATACGCAGTATTTT.

V gene TRBV4-1 combines with J gene TRBJ2-3; 10 bases fit TRBD1. Trimming cost V 0 bases and J 4 bases; bases outside gene matches: 7. The CDR3 is 17 amino acids. The germline gives CDR1 MGHRA, CDR2 YSYEKL. CDR3 nucleotide sequence: TGCGCCAGCAGCCAAGATCCCGGACAGGGGGTAGCAGATACGCAGTATTTT. Amino acid sequence: CASSQDPGQGVADTQYF.

The table lists this clone with a count of one. The chain has TRBV6-6 and TRBJ2-7; TRBD1 might be the D (5 bases). The germline CDR1 and CDR2 sequences are MNHNY and SVGAGI (reference sequence). The CDR3 is 12 residues long. The germline V and J ends were trimmed by 2 bases and 5 bases, with 7 bases remaining between them. CDR3 residues: CASSYVQDEQYF. CDR3 sequence (DNA): TGTGCCAGCAGTTACGTACAGGACGAGCAGTACTTC.

The rearrangement uses TRBV5-1 and TRBJ1-2; 8 positions match TRBD1. This CDR3 spans 14 amino acids. The germline gives CDR1 SGHRS, CDR2 YFSETQ. After removal of 4 bases from V and 4 bases from J, the junction contained 6 bases not matched to a gene. This CDR3 reads CASSGTTGAYGYTF. The CDR3 DNA is TGCGCCAGCAGCGGAACGACAGGGGCCTATGGCTACACCTTC.

V gene TRBV7-2 combines with J gene TRBJ1-2, with a tentative D call TRBD1 (6 bases). This CDR3 has 16 residues. V was pared by 4 bases and J by 7 bases, with 22 bases between. The germline CDR1 and CDR2 sequences are SGHTA and FQGNSA. CDR3 in DNA: TGTGCCAGCAGCTCCCCCCCGGACAGCCTTGGGAGTGGCTACACCTTC. The encoded protein is CASSSPPDSLGSGYTF.

The rearrangement links TRBV10-3 to TRBJ1-1; 12 bases align to TRBD1. Germline CDR1 and CDR2: ENHRY and SYGVKD. CDR3 length equals 14 residues. J lost 6 bases, V lost 11 bases, and 10 bases had no gene match. The CDR3 loop is CAGRRGQGASEAFF. The CDR3 DNA sequence: TGTGCCGGACGTCGGGGACAGGGGGCCTCTGAAGCTTTCTTT.

This clone was counted only a few times. The chain has TRBV29-1 and TRBJ2-7, with 8 bases lining up with TRBD1. The CDR3 loop spans 12 amino acids. V lost 4 bases, J lost 2 bases, and 1 base stayed unmatched. Looked up from germline, CDR1 is SQVTM and CDR2 is ANQGSEA. The CDR3 here is CSVGRGPYEQYF. As DNA, the CDR3 is TGCAGCGTTGGCAGGGGGCCCTACGAGCAGTACTTC.

This clone was detected once. V gene TRBV28 combines with J gene TRBJ2-7, with TRBD1 as a possible D gene (5 bases). The germline V gene encodes CDR1 MDHEN and CDR2 SYDVKM. V was shortened by 7 bases and J by 3 bases, with 16 bases between the two germline ends. The CDR3 contains 14 residues. For the CDR3, the DNA is TGTGCCAGCACCACTCCGCAGGGTAACTACGAGCAGTACTTC. Amino acid sequence: CASTTPQGNYEQYF. The full variable domain, its missing parts supplied by reference TRBV28 and TRBJ2-7, is DVKVTQSSRYLVKRTGEKVFLECVQDMDHENMFWYRQDPGLGLRLIYFSYDVKMKEKGDIPEGYSVSREKKERFSLILESASTNQTSMYLCASTTPQGNYEQYFGPGTRLTVT.

This chain uses TRBV5-1 with TRBJ2-1; weak D call: TRBD1 (5 bases). V lost 2 bases to trimming and J lost 7 bases, with 10 bases between them. In germline, CDR1 is SGHRS, CDR2 YFSETQ. The CDR3 spans 13 residues. CDR3 sequence (DNA): TGCGCCAGCAGCTTTACGTCAGGGAATGAGCAGTTCTTC. Amino acid sequence: CASSFTSGNEQFF. The complete variable domain, with remaining parts taken from reference TRBV5-1 and TRBJ2-1, reads KAGVTQTPRYLIKTRGQQVTLSCSPISGHRSVSWYQQTPGQGLQFLFEYFSETQRNKGNFPGRFSGRQFSNSRSEMNVSTLELGDSALYLCASSFTSGNEQFFGPGTRLTVL.

V gene TRBV5-4 combines with J gene TRBJ1-2; TRBD1 agrees at 8 bases. J lost 3 bases, V lost 3 bases, and 4 bases had no gene match. Per the germline V gene, CDR1 is SGHNT and CDR2 is YYREEE (reference sequence). The CDR3 runs 14 residues. In DNA form, the CDR3 reads TGTGCCAGCAGCTACCAGGGGGCTGACTATGGCTACACCTTC. It is translated as CASSYQGADYGYTF.